A single sample gave rise to the 26 T cell receptor beta chains below, sequenced in a study of blood T cell repertoires in COVID-19. Generated by immunoSEQ multiplex PCR, the TCRdb table keeps only in-frame clones and is missing some. The table includes under 15,000 clones, about 93% detected once. The material sequenced was peripheral blood. The origin of the receptors is a woman in her 70s with active COVID-19.

The V call is TRBV3-1 (or the pseudogene TRBV3-2), the J call TRBJ1-5; D possibly corresponds to TRBD1 (6 bases). The CDR3 sequence is 18 residues long. Deletions cut 2 bases from V and 5 bases from J, with 22 bases between. In germline, CDR1 is LGHDT, CDR2 YNNKEL (reference sequence). Here the CDR3 reads CASSQTPLGGGKYQPQHF. CDR3 sequence (DNA): TGTGCCAGCAGCCAAACCCCCCTAGGGGGGGGCAAGTATCAGCCCCAGCATTTT.

V is TRBV15 and J is TRBJ2-3; 12 bases fit TRBD2. V lost 0 bases and J lost 0; bases outside the gene matches: 10. Looked up from germline, CDR1 is LNHNV and CDR2 is YYDKDF (reference sequence). The CDR3 consists of 20 residues. CDR3 nucleotides: TGTGCCACCAGCAGAGATAGGCGACTAGCGGGGGCCTCTAGCACAGATACGCAGTATTTT. Translation gives CATSRDRRLAGASSTDTQYF.

The CDR3 sequence is CASSPRVSTNEKLFF. The CDR3 bases are TGTGCCAGCAGTCCCAGGGTGTCAACTAATGAAAAACTGTTTTTT. The chain links TRBV4-2 to TRBJ1-4; tentative D call: TRBD1 (5 bases). This CDR3 has 15 amino acids. Germline-derived CDR1 and CDR2 are LGHNA and YNFKEQ. The V gene lost 6 bases and the J gene lost 0 bases, with 11 bases spanning the gap.

The sample holds one count of this clone. The CDR3 DNA reads TGTGCCAGCAGCAGACTAGCGGGACAGACCGGGGAGCTGTTTTTT. Its protein product is CASSRLAGQTGELFF. The chain joins TRBV7-8 to TRBJ2-2; TRBD2 aligns across 11 bases. V gave up 5 bases and J gave up 5 bases; unmatched junction bases: 4. The CDR3 has 15 amino acids. Germline V gene lookup returns CDR1 SGHVS and CDR2 FQNEAQ.

This clone showed up just a few times. CDR3 nucleotide sequence: TGTGCCAGCAGTCCCGGGACTAGCGGGAGAGCCTACGAGCAGTACTTC. Its protein product is CASSPGTSGRAYEQYF. The gene calls are TRBV6-2 or TRBV6-3 and TRBJ2-7, with 14 bases identical to TRBD2. V shed 5 bases, J shed 2 bases, and the junction held 5 bases outside the gene matches. The CDR3 is made up of 16 amino acids. CDR1 MNHEY and CDR2 SVGEGT come from the germline V gene.

The chain is built from TRBV6-2 or TRBV6-3 and TRBJ1-5, with D unresolved. This CDR3 spans 16 amino acids. V lost 6 bases and J lost 4, with 19 bases in between. Germline CDR1 is MNHEY and CDR2 is SVGEGT. This chain's CDR3 is CASSEFGKLGNQPQHF. The CDR3 DNA sequence: TGTGCCAGCAGCGAGTTCGGGAAACTTGGGAATCAGCCCCAGCATTTT.

V is TRBV29-1 and J is TRBJ1-2, with TRBD1 matching over 11 bases. The CDR3 contains 15 residues. The V gene end was trimmed by 1 base and the J gene end by 7 bases; junction bases not matched to a gene: 8. Germline V gene data show CDR1 as SQVTM and CDR2 as ANQGSEA. The CDR3 loop reads CSVEGGTGGAIGYTF. CDR3 nucleotide sequence: TGCAGCGTTGAAGGAGGGACAGGGGGAGCTATTGGCTACACCTTC.

Comments on this clone: Other DNA sequences from this sample encode an identical CDR3 as well. The rearrangement joins TRBV9 to TRBJ2-1; TRBD1 might be the D (6 bases). Germline lookup yields CDR1 SGDLS and CDR2 YYNGEE. Between the trimmed V and J ends, which lost 2 bases and 0 bases, there was a span of 9 bases. The CDR3 has 15 residues. CDR3 nucleotide sequence: TGTGCCAGCAGCGTCACAGGGAGCTCCTACAATGAGCAGTTCTTC. It translates to CASSVTGSSYNEQFF.

V is TRBV19 and J is TRBJ2-5, with 7 bases matching TRBD1. Germline V gives CDR1 LNHDA, CDR2 SQIVND (reference sequence). With 7 bases clipped from V and 5 bases from J, the junction kept 16 bases outside the gene matches. There are 16 residues in the CDR3. DNA for the CDR3: TGTGCCAGTACCATGCCGACAGGGATTGGTTTGGAGACCCAGTACTTC. Its protein product is CASTMPTGIGLETQYF.

The count of this clone is one. The chain carries TRBV21-1 and TRBJ2-4; the tabulated D call, TRBD2, remains unverified against the DNA. TRBV21-1 is a known pseudogene. This CDR3 region has 16 residues. The CDR3 here is CASSKEAFLAKNIQYF. In nucleotides, the CDR3 is TGTGCCAGCAGCAAAGAAGCCTTTCTAGCCAAAAACATTCAGTACTTC.

The chain links TRBV7-2 to TRBJ2-7; 10 bases are a match to TRBD1. Germline assignment: CDR1 SGHTA and CDR2 FQGNSA. The CDR3 spans 15 residues. Trimming took 7 bases from V and 3 from J; bases not matched to a gene: 9. The CDR3 here is CASNQVRDRGYEQYF. The DNA for the CDR3 is TGTGCCAGCAACCAAGTCCGGGACAGGGGCTACGAGCAGTACTTC.

The V and J genes are TRBV19 and TRBJ2-7, with TRBD1 as a possible D gene (6 bases). The CDR3 has 16 amino acids. V was trimmed by 3 bases and J by 0 bases, leaving 15 bases between them. Germline lookup yields CDR1 LNHDA and CDR2 SQIVND (reference sequence). The CDR3 nucleotides read TGTGCCAGTAGTATCGGAGGACAGTCATCCTCCTACGAGCAGTACTTC. It encodes CASSIGGQSSSYEQYF.

V and J are TRBV16 and TRBJ1-1; D ambiguous. The CDR3 is made up of 14 amino acids. Germline V lookup: CDR1 KGHSY, CDR2 FQNENV. Trimming left V 4 bases short and J 0 bases short, with 9 bases between. CDR3 in amino acids: CASSLLGLNTEAFF. The CDR3 nucleotides read TGTGCCAGCAGCCTTCTGGGCTTGAACACTGAAGCTTTCTTT.

The chain employs TRBV2 and TRBJ2-7, with a weak D call TRBD1 (6 bases). CDR1 and CDR2 from the germline V gene are SNHLY and FYNNEI. The V and J ends lost 7 bases and 2 bases respectively, with 15 bases between them. The CDR3 length is 14 residues. CDR3 bases: TGTGCCAGCATTCCGGGACAATCCGCCTACGAGCAGTACTTC. It yields the protein CASIPGQSAYEQYF. Drawing the rest from reference TRBV2 and TRBJ2-7, the complete variable domain is EPEVTQTPSHQVTQMGQEVILRCVPISNHLYFYWYRQILGQKVEFLVSFYNNEISEKSEIFDDQFSVERPDGSNFTLKIRSTKLEDSAMYFCASIPGQSAYEQYFGPGTRLTVT.

The chain carries TRBV6-2 or TRBV6-3 and TRBJ2-3; 8 bases are shared with TRBD1. The CDR3 covers 17 residues. V lost 0 bases, J lost 6 bases, and 11 bases stayed unmatched. Germline V lookup: CDR1 MNHEY, CDR2 SVGEGT. CDR3 sequence (DNA): TGTGCCAGCAGTTACTCGATTGGCAGGGGGCAAGGTGATACGCAGTATTTT. It is translated as CASSYSIGRGQGDTQYF.

This rearrangement joins TRBV18 to TRBJ2-7; TRBD1 agrees at 9 bases. Trimming cost V 5 bases and J 0 bases; bases outside gene matches: 2. The CDR3 extends over 14 amino acids. Germline CDR1 and CDR2: KGHSH and LQKENI. The CDR3: CASSTGGSSYEQYF. The CDR3 DNA is TGTGCCAGCTCAACAGGGGGCAGCTCCTACGAGCAGTACTTC. The full variable domain, rest sourced from reference TRBV18 and TRBJ2-7, is NAGVMQNPRHLVRRRGQEARLRCSPMKGHSHVYWYRQLPEEGLKFMVYLQKENIIDESGMPKERFSAEFPKEGPSILRIQQVVRGDSAAYFCASSTGGSSYEQYFGPGTRLTVT.

The rearrangement uses TRBV2 and TRBJ2-2, with D possibly TRBD2 on 6 matching bases. The V gene's germline CDR1 is SNHLY and CDR2 FYNNEI. The CDR3 totals 13 residues. V was clipped by 4 bases and J by 10 bases, with 13 bases between them. As DNA, the CDR3 is TGTGCCAGCAGTGGGGACTCCTCCCTGGAGCTGTTTTTT. Amino acid sequence: CASSGDSSLELFF.

The chain couples TRBV9 to TRBJ2-3, with D tentatively TRBD2 (6 bases). The V gene lost 0 bases and the J gene lost 2 bases, with 19 bases spanning the gap. Per germline, CDR1 SGDLS and CDR2 YYNGEE. The CDR3 has 18 amino acids. The CDR3 spells CASSVGGRASEYTDTQYF. The CDR3 coding sequence is TGTGCCAGCAGCGTAGGAGGCCGGGCTAGCGAATACACAGATACGCAGTATTTT.

J is TRBJ2-1 and V is TRBV7-9, with 9 positions matching TRBD2. CDR1 SEHNR and CDR2 FQNEAQ come from the germline V gene (reference sequence). There are 18 residues in the CDR3. The J segment lost 0 bases and the V segment lost 3 bases, leaving 9 bases of the junction unmatched. The DNA for the CDR3 is TGTGCCAGCAGCTTGGCTACTAGCGGGTTTTACTCCTACAATGAGCAGTTCTTC. The encoded protein is CASSLATSGFYSYNEQFF.

J is TRBJ1-1 and V is TRBV5-1, with 11 positions matching TRBD1. The germline V gene has CDR1 SGHRS and CDR2 YFSETQ. The CDR3 is 16 amino acids. After removal of 3 bases from V and 0 bases from J, the junction contained 4 bases not matched to a gene. CDR3 region: CASSWTGGVVNTEAFF. The DNA of the CDR3 is TGCGCCAGCAGCTGGACAGGGGGCGTAGTGAACACTGAAGCTTTCTTT.

This chain uses TRBV3-1 (or the pseudogene TRBV3-2) with TRBJ1-5; D perhaps matches TRBD1 (6 bases). The CDR3 length is 13 residues. Germline CDR1 LGHDT, CDR2 YNNKEL (reference sequence). V was clipped by 5 bases and J by 4 bases, with 9 bases between them. The CDR3 bases are TGTGCCAGCAGCAACCAGGGGAATCAGCCCCAGCATTTT. Protein sequence: CASSNQGNQPQHF.

The chain joins TRBV6-6 to TRBJ2-7; 9 bases map to TRBD2. In germline, CDR1 is MNHNY, CDR2 SVGAGI (reference sequence). The CDR3 extends over 15 amino acids. V was pared by 7 bases and J by 6 bases, with 13 bases of the junction left unmatched. The DNA for the CDR3 is TGTGCCAGCACCACCCCAGCGGGAGGAGTGGGCGAGCAGTACTTC. Translation gives CASTTPAGGVGEQYF.

This clone counts as large. The chain carries TRBV16 and TRBJ1-1, with a weak D call TRBD1 (5 bases). V lost 2 bases to trimming and J lost 0 bases, with 7 bases between them. The length of the CDR3 is 14 residues. Germline-derived CDR1 and CDR2 are KGHSY and FQNENV. CDR3: CASSQLGLNTEAFF. CDR3 nucleotides: TGTGCCAGCAGCCAACTGGGGCTGAACACTGAAGCTTTCTTT.

This chain links TRBV28 with TRBJ2-3; 7 bases agree with TRBD2. V lost 3 bases, J lost 2 bases, and 5 bases stayed unmatched. The CDR3 runs to 15 residues. Germline V gene lookup returns CDR1 MDHEN and CDR2 SYDVKM. CDR3 DNA sequence: TGTGCCAGCAGTTTGACGGGAGGAATCACAGATACGCAGTATTTT. It codes for CASSLTGGITDTQYF.

The chain combines TRBV6-5 with TRBJ1-1; a possible D gene is TRBD1 (6 bases). This CDR3 region has 12 residues. V was cut by 5 bases and J by 8 bases, with 12 bases left in between. The germline V gene has CDR1 MNHEY and CDR2 SVGAGI. CDR3 protein: CASSRTGTEAFF. CDR3 bases: TGTGCCAGCAGTCGAACAGGGACGGAAGCTTTCTTT.

The chain joins TRBV7-2 to TRBJ1-2; the D gene is possibly TRBD1 (5 bases). Per germline, CDR1 SGHTA and CDR2 FQGNSA. CDR3 length: 15 amino acids. Trimming took 5 bases from V and 4 from J, leaving 17 bases between them. The CDR3 loop is CASSVREGPIYGYTF. In nucleotides, the CDR3 is TGTGCCAGCAGCGTACGGGAGGGGCCTATCTATGGCTACACCTTC.